These 30 T cell receptor beta chains were sequenced from one sample in a study of Graves' ophthalmopathy and Graves' hyperthyroidism. CDR3 regions of TCR beta were amplified from RNA transcripts. First-round RT-PCR used HTBI primers; second-round multiplex PCR followed. MiXCR, applied by TCRdb to the multiplex PCR reads, yields one record per CDR3 protein. The profile shows 210,000 or so distinct CDR3 sequences, around 28% of them singletons. Sequenced input: peripheral blood. Receptors originate from a man between 45 and 60 years old with Graves' ophthalmopathy.

This chain joins TRBV5-1 and TRBJ2-7; either TRBD1 or TRBD2 may fit D (5 bases each). The CDR3 has 14 amino acids. Germline CDR1 SGHRS, CDR2 YFSETQ. Trimming removed 4 bases at V and 4 bases at J, with 15 bases between. CDR3 DNA: TGCGCCAGCAGCGAGTCCACAGGCGGGTACGAGCAGTACTTC. It encodes CASSESTGGYEQYF.

The rearrangement links TRBV27 to TRBJ1-5; 9 nucleotides align to TRBD1. CDR1 is MNHEY and CDR2 is SMNVEV in the germline V gene (reference sequence). This CDR3 is 17 amino acids long. V lost 8 bases to trimming and J lost 2 bases; unmatched junction nucleotides: 13. This CDR3 is CASGGRGDRAGNQPQHF. The CDR3 coding sequence is TGTGCCAGCGGGGGGAGGGGGGACAGGGCAGGCAATCAGCCCCAGCATTTT.

This clonotype was observed at least ten times. The V gene is TRBV19, the J gene TRBJ1-5; possible D gene TRBD1, 5 bases. This CDR3 region has 13 residues. Germline lookup yields CDR1 LNHDA and CDR2 SQIVND (reference sequence). V shed 7 bases and J shed 4 bases, with 11 bases lying between them. The CDR3 here is CASTLTVNQPQHF. CDR3 bases: TGTGCCAGTACCTTGACAGTGAATCAGCCCCAGCATTTT.

The chain combines TRBV12-5 with TRBJ2-2; D not resolved. V was pared by 0 bases and J by 8 bases, with 4 bases between. CDR3 size: 12 residues. The germline gives CDR1 LGHNT, CDR2 FRNRAP. CDR3 nucleotide sequence: TGTGCTAGTGGTTTGGTACCTGGGGAGCTGTTTTTT. Translated: CASGLVPGELFF.

The rearrangement joins TRBV6-1 to TRBJ2-7; 9 bases align to TRBD1. There are 14 residues in the CDR3. V gave up 9 bases and J gave up 3 bases; unmatched junction bases: 9. CDR1 and CDR2 from the germline V gene are MNHNS and SASEGT. The CDR3 DNA follows: TGTGCCAGTTCCCGGGACAGGGCAATCTACGAGCAGTACTTC. Translation gives CASSRDRAIYEQYF.

To note about this clonotype: A clone one base away is much larger, so this may be a read error. The final CDR3 position lacks the conserved phenylalanine or tryptophan, pointing to a likely read error. This sequence joins TRBV30 and TRBJ1-2; no reliable D call. The CDR3 covers 11 residues. Trimming took 3 bases from V and 10 from J, leaving 12 bases between them. Germline V gene lookup returns CDR1 GTSNPN and CDR2 SVGIG (reference sequence). CDR3 in amino acids: CAWSQRSNYTY. CDR3 bases: TGTGCCTGGAGCCAGAGGAGTAACTACACCTAC.

This clonotype occurred a few times. The chain uses TRBV29-1 and TRBJ2-7, with a tentative D call TRBD1 (7 bases). This CDR3 comprises 15 residues. CDR1 and CDR2 (germline): SQVTM, ANQGSEA. The V gene lost 1 base and the J gene lost 4 bases, with 17 bases spanning the gap. As DNA, the CDR3 is TGCAGCGTTGAAGCCTCCCAGGGGGGAGAGTACGAGCAGTACTTC. It encodes CSVEASQGGEYEQYF.

This clonotype was observed many times. The rearrangement joins TRBV6-5 to TRBJ1-1; tentative D call: TRBD1 (6 bases). CDR3 length: 16 amino acids. Trimming removed 5 bases from V and 0 bases from J, with 16 bases in between. CDR1 MNHEY and CDR2 SVGAGI come from the germline V gene. CDR3 sequence (DNA): TGTGCCAGCAGTCTATCGACAGGTCTATTGAACACTGAAGCTTTCTTT. This encodes CASSLSTGLLNTEAFF.

The J gene is TRBJ1-3, the V gene TRBV7-2, with 7 bases aligning to TRBD1. Trimming at V came to 4 bases and at J to 4 bases, leaving 4 bases not matched to a gene. The CDR3 extends over 14 amino acids. Germline V lookup: CDR1 SGHTA, CDR2 FQGNSA. The CDR3 DNA sequence: TGTGCCAGCAGCTGGAGGGGGCCCGGAAACACCATATATTTT. It codes for CASSWRGPGNTIYF.

V is TRBV6-2 or TRBV6-3 and J is TRBJ2-4; 7 positions match TRBD1. The CDR3 has 12 residues. Unmatched junction bases numbered 8, after V lost 6 bases and J lost 12 bases. Germline V gene sequence: CDR1 MNHEY, CDR2 SVGEGT. The CDR3 DNA is TGTGCCAGCAGCCTAGGACAGGCCCCTCAGTACTTC. It codes for CASSLGQAPQYF.

This clonotype was seen ten or more times. The chain recombines TRBV18 with TRBJ2-7, with D perhaps TRBD2 (5 bases). CDR1 is KGHSH, CDR2 LQKENI, per germline. V was pared by 1 base and J by 0 bases, with 10 bases between. CDR3 length: 15 amino acids. The CDR3 loop reads CASSPQGTSSYEQYF. CDR3 in DNA: TGTGCCAGCTCACCACAGGGAACTAGCTCCTACGAGCAGTACTTC.

The rearrangement links TRBV6-2 or TRBV6-3 to TRBJ1-2, with D uncertain. The ends were cut back, 2 bases at V and 8 bases at J, with 6 bases in the middle. CDR3 length: 11 amino acids. Germline-derived CDR1 and CDR2 are MNHEY and SVGEGT. CDR3 amino acids: CASSYPGGYTF. CDR3 DNA sequence: TGTGCCAGCAGTTACCCCGGCGGCTACACCTTC.

This clonotype was counted many times. CDR3 DNA: TGTGCCAGCAGTTACACTAGCGGGAGGATTACCGGGGAGCTGTTTTTT. Amino acids: CASSYTSGRITGELFF. The V and J genes are TRBV6-2 or TRBV6-3 and TRBJ2-2; 12 bases match TRBD2. Trimming cost V 2 bases and J 5 bases; bases outside gene matches: 3. The CDR3 runs 16 residues. Germline V gene data show CDR1 as MNHEY and CDR2 as SVGEGT.

This clonotype was observed at least ten times. The V call is TRBV6-5, the J call TRBJ2-6; the match to TRBD2 covers 7 bases. J was trimmed by 1 base and V by 7 bases; bases with no gene match: 19. The CDR3 extends over 20 amino acids. Germline V gene data show CDR1 as MNHEY and CDR2 as SVGAGI. In DNA, the CDR3 is TGTGCCAGCACCCATAACAACCTAGCGGAGGCCAGATCTGGGGCCAACGTCCTGACTTTC. It codes for CASTHNNLAEARSGANVLTF.

The chain links TRBV7-2 to TRBJ1-2; D perhaps matches TRBD1 (5 bases). This CDR3 spans 14 amino acids. Trimming removed 5 bases from V and 4 bases from J, with 14 bases in between. The germline gives CDR1 SGHTA, CDR2 FQGNSA. CDR3 loop: CASSVTPGGYGYTF. CDR3 coding DNA: TGTGCCAGCAGCGTGACTCCGGGGGGCTATGGCTACACCTTC.

This clonotype was observed many times. The CDR3 is CASSMRQGGEQYF. The CDR3 DNA follows: TGTGCCAGTAGTATGAGGCAGGGGGGCGAGCAGTACTTC. This chain links TRBV19 with TRBJ2-7, with D tentatively TRBD1 (7 bases). Trimming cost V 3 bases and J 6 bases, with 12 bases left between them. The germline V gene has CDR1 LNHDA and CDR2 SQIVND (reference sequence). This CDR3 spans 13 amino acids.

This rearrangement joins TRBV2 to TRBJ2-5; D perhaps matches TRBD2 (5 bases). Per germline, CDR1 SNHLY and CDR2 FYNNEI. CDR3 length: 13 amino acids. Deletions cut 6 bases from V and 5 bases from J, with 13 bases between. This CDR3 is CASRREGGETQYF. CDR3 sequence (DNA): TGTGCCAGCAGGCGCGAGGGTGGCGAGACCCAGTACTTC.

In this sample, this clonotype turned up a few times. The chain combines TRBV20-1 with TRBJ2-3, with 8 positions matching TRBD2. This CDR3 has 12 amino acids. V trimming: 2 bases; J trimming: 5 bases; junction bases outside the gene matches: 0. Germline CDR1 DFQATT, CDR2 SNEGSKA (reference sequence). The CDR3 reads CSARLAGDTQYF. In DNA form, the CDR3 reads TGCAGTGCTAGACTAGCGGGAGATACGCAGTATTTT.

This clonotype was seen many times. V is TRBV14 and J is TRBJ1-1, with TRBD1 identical over 12 bases. The CDR3 is 19 amino acids. J was trimmed by 3 bases and V by 1 base; bases with no gene match: 12. From germline, CDR1 is SGHDN and CDR2 FVKESK. Here the CDR3 DNA reads TGTGCCAGCAGCCAAGTTTTACCGGGACAGGGGGCGGCGTACACTGAAGCTTTCTTT. Protein product: CASSQVLPGQGAAYTEAFF.

The chain combines TRBV12-3 or TRBV12-4 with TRBJ2-7; 7 nucleotides line up with TRBD1. This CDR3 is 14 amino acids long. Trimming removed 6 bases from V and 4 bases from J; junction bases left unmatched: 9. The CDR3 DNA reads TGTGCCAGCAGCCCGGACAGGACCCTTTACGAGCAGTACTTC. Protein product: CASSPDRTLYEQYF.

V usage is TRBV19 and J usage is TRBJ2-5; maybe TRBD1 (5 bases). This CDR3 region has 15 residues. Germline V lookup: CDR1 LNHDA, CDR2 SQIVND (reference sequence). V was cut by 1 base and J by 5 bases, with 14 bases left in between. The CDR3 region is CASSIVFAGLETQYF. The CDR3 DNA follows: TGTGCCAGTAGTATAGTTTTTGCAGGGCTGGAGACCCAGTACTTC.

This clonotype was counted only a few times. This chain connects TRBV20-1 to TRBJ2-7, with a tentative D call TRBD1 (6 bases). This CDR3 is built from 15 residues. Germline CDR1 reads DFQATT; CDR2 reads SNEGSKA (reference sequence). The V gene lost 1 base and the J gene lost 2 bases, with 15 bases spanning the gap. The DNA of the CDR3 is TGCAGTGCTAGAGCCTCCGACAGGTTGACCTACGAGCAGTACTTC. This gives the protein CSARASDRLTYEQYF.

In its sample, this clonotype was seen many times. This sequence joins TRBV19 and TRBJ2-6; 10 nucleotides match TRBD1. V gave up 1 base and J gave up 0 bases; unmatched junction bases: 0. CDR1 LNHDA and CDR2 SQIVND come from the germline V gene (reference sequence). The CDR3 is made up of 17 amino acids. The CDR3 DNA reads as TGTGCCAGTAGTATAGGGGACAGGGGCTCTGGGGCCAACGTCCTGACTTTC. Translating gives CASSIGDRGSGANVLTF.

This chain connects TRBV6-2 or TRBV6-3 to TRBJ2-7; no clear D. V lost 1 base to trimming and J lost 2 bases, with 9 bases between them. In germline, CDR1 is MNHEY, CDR2 SVGEGT. The CDR3 spans 14 residues. In nucleotides, the CDR3 is TGTGCCAGCAGTTACTATCAACCGGCCTACGAGCAGTACTTC. It is translated as CASSYYQPAYEQYF.

This clonotype has a handful of counts. V is TRBV28 and J is TRBJ1-2; no firm D call. Germline V gene lookup returns CDR1 MDHEN and CDR2 SYDVKM. The CDR3 has 15 residues. V lost 5 bases and J lost 7, with 20 bases in between. The DNA for the CDR3 is TGTGCCAGCAGTCCGTCCCAATCACATGGGGTTGGCTACACCTTC. Its protein product is CASSPSQSHGVGYTF.

At least ten counts were recorded for this clonotype. The genes are TRBV11-2 and TRBJ2-5, with D maybe TRBD1 (6 bases). Trimming removed 1 base at V and 2 bases at J, with 11 bases between. The CDR3 sequence is 15 residues long. Germline CDR1 SGHAT, CDR2 FQNNGV. The CDR3 DNA is TGTGCCAGCAGCTTAGCGGACAGAACTCAAGAGACCCAGTACTTC. Amino acid sequence: CASSLADRTQETQYF.

V is TRBV10-3 and J is TRBJ1-2; D possibly corresponds to TRBD1 (5 bases). CDR3 size: 15 residues. Trimming left V 0 bases short and J 8 bases short, with 16 bases between. The germline V gene has CDR1 ENHRY and CDR2 SYGVKD. CDR3 protein: CAISESTTVPGGYTF. CDR3 DNA sequence: TGTGCCATCAGTGAGTCGACGACAGTCCCGGGAGGCTACACCTTC.

The rearrangement links TRBV11-2 to TRBJ1-3; maybe TRBD1 (5 bases). This CDR3 contains 15 residues. Trimming took off 0 bases at V and 0 bases at J, with 6 bases between the two ends. Germline CDR1 and CDR2: SGHAT and FQNNGV. This chain's CDR3 is CASSLDDSSGNTIYF. The CDR3, as DNA: TGTGCCAGCAGCTTAGACGACAGCTCTGGAAACACCATATATTTT.

This clonotype was recorded many times. The chain links TRBV30 to TRBJ2-2; the D is unclear. CDR1 is GTSNPN and CDR2 is SVGIG in the germline V gene (reference sequence). The CDR3 has 13 amino acids. V was cut by 8 bases and J by 5 bases, with 15 bases left in between. CDR3 sequence (DNA): TGTGCCAGAGACCTTCAATCAACCGGGGAGCTGTTTTTT. It specifies CARDLQSTGELFF.

This clonotype has ten or more counts. This chain links TRBV12-3 or TRBV12-4 with TRBJ2-7; D is unclear. Between the trimmed V and J ends, which lost 3 bases and 2 bases, there was a span of 8 bases. The CDR3 loop spans 13 amino acids. The CDR3 spells CASSFPPPYEQYF. The DNA for the CDR3 is TGTGCCAGCAGTTTCCCTCCTCCCTACGAGCAGTACTTC.